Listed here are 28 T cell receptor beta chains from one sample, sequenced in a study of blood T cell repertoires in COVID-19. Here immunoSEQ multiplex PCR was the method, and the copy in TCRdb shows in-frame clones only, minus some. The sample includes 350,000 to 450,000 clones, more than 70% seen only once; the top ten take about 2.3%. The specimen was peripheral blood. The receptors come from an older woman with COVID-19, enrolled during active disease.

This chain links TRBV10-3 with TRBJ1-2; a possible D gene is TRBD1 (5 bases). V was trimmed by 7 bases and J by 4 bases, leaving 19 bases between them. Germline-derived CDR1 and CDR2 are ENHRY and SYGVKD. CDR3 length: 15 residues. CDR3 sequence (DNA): TGTGCCATCAAGGGGTTCGCAGAAGGAAGCTATGGCTACACCTTC. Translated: CAIKGFAEGSYGYTF.

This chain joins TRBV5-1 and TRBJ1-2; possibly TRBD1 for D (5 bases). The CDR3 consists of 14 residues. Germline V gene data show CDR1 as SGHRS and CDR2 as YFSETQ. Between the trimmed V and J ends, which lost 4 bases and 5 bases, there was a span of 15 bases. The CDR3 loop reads CASSSRVGTYGYTF. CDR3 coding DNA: TGCGCCAGCAGCAGCAGGGTCGGGACTTATGGCTACACCTTC.

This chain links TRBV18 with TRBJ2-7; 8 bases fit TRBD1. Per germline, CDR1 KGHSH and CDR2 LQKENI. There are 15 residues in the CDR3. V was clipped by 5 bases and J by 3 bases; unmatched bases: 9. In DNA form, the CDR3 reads TGTGCCAGCTCAGCTAACAGGGGGGAAAACTACGAGCAGTACTTC. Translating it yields CASSANRGENYEQYF.

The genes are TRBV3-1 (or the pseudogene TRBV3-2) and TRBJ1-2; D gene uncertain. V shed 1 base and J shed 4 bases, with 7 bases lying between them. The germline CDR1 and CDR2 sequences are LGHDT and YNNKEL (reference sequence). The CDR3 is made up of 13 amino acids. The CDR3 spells CASSQVLSYGYTF. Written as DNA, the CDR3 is TGTGCCAGCAGCCAAGTTTTATCCTATGGCTACACCTTC.

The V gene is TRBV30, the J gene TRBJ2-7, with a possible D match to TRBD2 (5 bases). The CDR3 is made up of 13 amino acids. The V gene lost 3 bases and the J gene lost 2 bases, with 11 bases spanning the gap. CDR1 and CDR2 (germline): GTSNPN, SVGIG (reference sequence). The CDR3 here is CAWRSPGTYEQYF. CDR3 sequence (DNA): TGTGCCTGGAGATCGCCGGGAACCTACGAGCAGTACTTC.

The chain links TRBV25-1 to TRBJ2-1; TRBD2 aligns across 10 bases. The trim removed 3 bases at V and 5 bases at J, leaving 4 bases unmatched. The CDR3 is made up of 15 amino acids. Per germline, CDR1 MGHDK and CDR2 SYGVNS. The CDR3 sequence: CASSDGLAGDNEQFF. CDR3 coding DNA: TGTGCCAGCAGTGATGGTCTAGCGGGAGACAATGAGCAGTTCTTC.

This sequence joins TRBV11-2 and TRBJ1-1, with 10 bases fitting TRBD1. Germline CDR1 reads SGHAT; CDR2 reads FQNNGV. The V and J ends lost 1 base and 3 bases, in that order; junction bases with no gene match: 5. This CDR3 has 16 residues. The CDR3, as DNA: TGTGCCAGCAGCTTAGCTTACGGGACAGGGGACACTGAAGCTTTCTTT. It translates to CASSLAYGTGDTEAFF.

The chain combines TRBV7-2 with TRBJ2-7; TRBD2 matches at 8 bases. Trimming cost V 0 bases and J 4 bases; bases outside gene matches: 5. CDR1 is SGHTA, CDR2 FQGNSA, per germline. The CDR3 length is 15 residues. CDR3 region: CASSLARGGPYEQYF. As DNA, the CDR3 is TGTGCCAGCAGCTTAGCACGGGGGGGCCCGTACGAGCAGTACTTC.

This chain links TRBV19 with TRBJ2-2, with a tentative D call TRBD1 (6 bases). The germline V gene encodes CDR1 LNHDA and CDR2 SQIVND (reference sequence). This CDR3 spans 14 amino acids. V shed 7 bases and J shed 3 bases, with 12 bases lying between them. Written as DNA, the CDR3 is TGTGCCAGTATGGGGCAGGGGTACACCGGGGAGCTGTTTTTT. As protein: CASMGQGYTGELFF.

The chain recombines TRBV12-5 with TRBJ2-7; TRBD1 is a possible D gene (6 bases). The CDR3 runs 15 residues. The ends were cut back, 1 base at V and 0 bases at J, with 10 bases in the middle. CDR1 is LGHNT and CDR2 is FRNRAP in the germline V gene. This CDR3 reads CASGLDPRGSYEQYF. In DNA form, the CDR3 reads TGTGCTAGTGGTTTGGACCCCAGGGGCTCCTACGAGCAGTACTTC.

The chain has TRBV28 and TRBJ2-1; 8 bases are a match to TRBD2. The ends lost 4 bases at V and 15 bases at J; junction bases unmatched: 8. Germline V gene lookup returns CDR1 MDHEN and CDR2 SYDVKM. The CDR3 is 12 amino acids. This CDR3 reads CASSSGLVGLFF. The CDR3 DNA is TGTGCCAGCAGTTCGGGACTAGTTGGGCTGTTCTTC.

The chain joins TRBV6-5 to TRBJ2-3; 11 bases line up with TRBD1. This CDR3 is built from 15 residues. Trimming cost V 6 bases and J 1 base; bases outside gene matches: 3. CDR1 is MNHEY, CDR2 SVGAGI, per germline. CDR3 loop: CASRPGQGGTDTQYF. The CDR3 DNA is TGTGCCAGCAGGCCGGGACAGGGGGGCACAGATACGCAGTATTTT.

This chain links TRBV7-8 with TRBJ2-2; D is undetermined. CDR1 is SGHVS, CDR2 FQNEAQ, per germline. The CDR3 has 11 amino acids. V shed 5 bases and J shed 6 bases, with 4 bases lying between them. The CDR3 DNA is TGTGCCAGCAGCCACTCCGGGGAGCTGTTTTTT. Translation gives CASSHSGELFF.

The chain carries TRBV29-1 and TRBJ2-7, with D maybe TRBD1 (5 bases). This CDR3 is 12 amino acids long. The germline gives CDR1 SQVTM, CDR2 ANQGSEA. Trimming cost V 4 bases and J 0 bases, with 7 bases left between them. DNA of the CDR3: TGCAGCGTTGGGGGCGCCTCCTACGAGCAGTACTTC. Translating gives CSVGGASYEQYF.

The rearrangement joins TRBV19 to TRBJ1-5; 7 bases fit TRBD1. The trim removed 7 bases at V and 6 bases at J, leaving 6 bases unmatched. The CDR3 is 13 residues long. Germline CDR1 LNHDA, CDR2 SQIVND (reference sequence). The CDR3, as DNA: TGTGCCAGTATGACAGGGCTGGGTCAGCCCCAGCATTTT. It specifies CASMTGLGQPQHF.

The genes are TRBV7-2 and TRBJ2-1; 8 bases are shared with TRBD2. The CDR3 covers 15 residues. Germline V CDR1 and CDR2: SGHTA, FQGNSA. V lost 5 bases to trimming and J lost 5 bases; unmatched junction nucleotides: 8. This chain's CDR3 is CASSPPGTRNNEQFF. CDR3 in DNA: TGTGCCAGCAGCCCCCCTGGGACTAGGAACAATGAGCAGTTCTTC.

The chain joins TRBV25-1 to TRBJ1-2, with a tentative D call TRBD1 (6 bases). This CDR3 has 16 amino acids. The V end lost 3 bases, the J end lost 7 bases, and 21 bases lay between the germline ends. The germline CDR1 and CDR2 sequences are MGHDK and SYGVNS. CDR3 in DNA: TGTGCCAGCAGTGATCCCCGACAGCTGGGGGCATCTGGCTACACCTTC. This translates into CASSDPRQLGASGYTF.

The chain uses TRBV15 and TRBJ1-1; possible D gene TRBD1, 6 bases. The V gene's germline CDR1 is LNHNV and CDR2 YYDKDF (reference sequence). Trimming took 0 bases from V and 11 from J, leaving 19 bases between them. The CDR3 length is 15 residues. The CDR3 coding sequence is TGTGCCACCAGCAGAGATAGAACAGGGACGACCGAGGCTTTCTTT. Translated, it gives CATSRDRTGTTEAFF.

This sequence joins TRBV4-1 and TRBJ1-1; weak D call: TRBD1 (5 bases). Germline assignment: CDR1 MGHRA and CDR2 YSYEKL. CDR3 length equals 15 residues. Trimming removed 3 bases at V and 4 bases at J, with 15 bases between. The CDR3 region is CASSQQPGGVTEAFF. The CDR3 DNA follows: TGCGCCAGCAGCCAGCAACCCGGGGGTGTCACTGAAGCTTTCTTT.

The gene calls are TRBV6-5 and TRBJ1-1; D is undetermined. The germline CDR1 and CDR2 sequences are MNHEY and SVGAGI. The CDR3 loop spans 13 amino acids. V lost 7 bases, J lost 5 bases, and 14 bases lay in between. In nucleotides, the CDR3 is TGTGCCAGCAAGCAGAACTACCAAACTGAAGCTTTCTTT. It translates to CASKQNYQTEAFF.

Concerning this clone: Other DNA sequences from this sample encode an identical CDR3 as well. This CDR3 reads CASSYSGGTEAFF. The DNA of the CDR3 is TGTGCCAGCAGTTACTCGGGGGGGACTGAAGCTTTCTTT. V usage is TRBV6-5 and J usage is TRBJ1-1; possibly TRBD1 for D (5 bases). The CDR3 has 13 amino acids. With 0 bases removed from V and 5 bases from J, the gap between germline ends came to 7 bases. Germline CDR1 is MNHEY and CDR2 is SVGAGI.

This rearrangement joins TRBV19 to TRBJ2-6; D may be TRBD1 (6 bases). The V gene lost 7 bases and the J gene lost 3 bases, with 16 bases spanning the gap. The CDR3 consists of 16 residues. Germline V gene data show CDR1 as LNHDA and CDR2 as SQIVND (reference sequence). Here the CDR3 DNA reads TGTGCCAGTAATGCAGGGGCCCGTTTTGGGGCCAACGTCCTGACTTTC. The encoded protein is CASNAGARFGANVLTF.

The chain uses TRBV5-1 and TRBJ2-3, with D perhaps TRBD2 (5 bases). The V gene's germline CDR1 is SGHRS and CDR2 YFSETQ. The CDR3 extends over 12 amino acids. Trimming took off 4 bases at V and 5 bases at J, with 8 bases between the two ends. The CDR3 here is CASSPGLDTQYF. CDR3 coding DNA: TGCGCCAGCAGCCCGGGGTTAGATACGCAGTATTTT. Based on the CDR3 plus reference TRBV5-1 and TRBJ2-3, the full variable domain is KAGVTQTPRYLIKTRGQQVTLSCSPISGHRSVSWYQQTPGQGLQFLFEYFSETQRNKGNFPGRFSGRQFSNSRSEMNVSTLELGDSALYLCASSPGLDTQYFGPGTRLTVL.

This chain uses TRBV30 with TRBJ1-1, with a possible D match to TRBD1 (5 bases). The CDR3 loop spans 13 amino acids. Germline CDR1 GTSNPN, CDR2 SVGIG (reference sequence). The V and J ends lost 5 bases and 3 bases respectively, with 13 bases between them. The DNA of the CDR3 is TGTGCCTGGGGACGAAGGGGCGACACTGAAGCTTTCTTT. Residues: CAWGRRGDTEAFF. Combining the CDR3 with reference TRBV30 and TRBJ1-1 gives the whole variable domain SQTIHQWPATLVQPVGSPLSLECTVEGTSNPNLYWYRQAAGRGLQLLFYSVGIGQISSEVPQNLSASRPQDRQFILSSKKLLLSDSGFYLCAWGRRGDTEAFFGQGTRLTVV.

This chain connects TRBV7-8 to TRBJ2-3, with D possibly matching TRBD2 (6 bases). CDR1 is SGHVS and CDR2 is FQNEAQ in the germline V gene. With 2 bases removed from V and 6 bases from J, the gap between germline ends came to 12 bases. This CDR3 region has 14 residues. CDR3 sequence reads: CASSLQTSGDTQYF. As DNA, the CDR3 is TGTGCCAGCAGCTTACAGACTAGTGGGGATACGCAGTATTTT.

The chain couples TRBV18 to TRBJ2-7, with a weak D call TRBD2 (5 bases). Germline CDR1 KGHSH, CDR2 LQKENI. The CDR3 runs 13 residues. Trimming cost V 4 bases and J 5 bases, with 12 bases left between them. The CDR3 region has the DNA TGTGCCAGCTCACTTTCGGACTTCGACGAGCAGTACTTC. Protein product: CASSLSDFDEQYF. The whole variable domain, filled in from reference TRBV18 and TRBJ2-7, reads NAGVMQNPRHLVRRRGQEARLRCSPMKGHSHVYWYRQLPEEGLKFMVYLQKENIIDESGMPKERFSAEFPKEGPSILRIQQVVRGDSAAYFCASSLSDFDEQYFGPGTRLTVT.

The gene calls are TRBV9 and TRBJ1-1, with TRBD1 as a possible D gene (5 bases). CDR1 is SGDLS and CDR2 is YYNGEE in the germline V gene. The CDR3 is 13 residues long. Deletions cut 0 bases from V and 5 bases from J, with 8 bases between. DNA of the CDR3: TGTGCCAGCAGCGTAGCAGGGTCTACTGAAGCTTTCTTT. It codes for CASSVAGSTEAFF.

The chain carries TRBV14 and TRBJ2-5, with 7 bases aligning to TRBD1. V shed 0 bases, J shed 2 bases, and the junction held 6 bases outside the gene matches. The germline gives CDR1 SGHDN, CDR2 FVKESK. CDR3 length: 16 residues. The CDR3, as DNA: TGTGCCAGCAGCCAAGATGGCTTGGACAGGCAAGAGACCCAGTACTTC. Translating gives CASSQDGLDRQETQYF.